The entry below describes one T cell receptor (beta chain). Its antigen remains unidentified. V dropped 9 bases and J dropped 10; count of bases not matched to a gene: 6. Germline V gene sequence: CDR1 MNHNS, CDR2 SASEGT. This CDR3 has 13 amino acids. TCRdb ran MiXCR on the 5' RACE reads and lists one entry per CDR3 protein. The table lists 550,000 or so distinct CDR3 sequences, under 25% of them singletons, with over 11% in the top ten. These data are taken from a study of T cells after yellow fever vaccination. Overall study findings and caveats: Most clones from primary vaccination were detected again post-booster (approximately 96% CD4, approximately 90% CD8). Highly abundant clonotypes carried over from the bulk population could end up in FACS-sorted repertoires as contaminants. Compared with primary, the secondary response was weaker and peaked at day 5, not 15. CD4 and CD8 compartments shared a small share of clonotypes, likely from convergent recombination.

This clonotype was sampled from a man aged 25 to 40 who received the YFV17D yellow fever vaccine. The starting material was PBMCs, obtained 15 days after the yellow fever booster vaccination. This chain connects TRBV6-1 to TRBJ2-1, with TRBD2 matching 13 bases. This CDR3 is CASGLAGEQEQFF. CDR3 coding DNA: TGTGCCAGTGGACTAGCGGGAGAACAGGAGCAGTTCTTC.